Sequencing of this T cell receptor (beta chain) was carried out in a study of beta chain features in type 1 diabetes. Study-level findings and limits: Patients with type 1 diabetes carried fewer insertions and had more deletions at their VDJ junctions. In comparison with healthy donors, patients had naive, central memory and Treg TCRB repertoires that appeared more similar. TCRB CDR3s from Type 1 diabetes patients were moderately but significantly shorter in all four CD4+ subsets.

Sorting of CD4+ naive, central memory, regulatory and stem cell-like memory cells was performed via CD45RO/CCR7/CD25/CD127/CD95/CD27. Germline CDR1 LGHNA, CDR2 YSLEER. The CDR3 is 14 amino acids. V shed 3 bases and J shed 3 bases, with 8 bases lying between them. Expressed TCRB transcripts were sequenced after all isolated RNA was converted to cDNA. Clones were read by immunoSEQ multiplex PCR, and TCRdb kept only the in-frame ones, dropping some. The repertoire holds some 330,000 clones, about 12% seen once, with roughly 0.0097% in the top ten. This clone has only a few counts. Its antigen is not identified.

The sequenced sample was naive CD4+ T cells from blood. The genes are TRBV4-3 and TRBJ2-2; the D is unclear. The sequence was obtained from a woman younger than 35 with type 1 diabetes. The CDR3 nucleotides are TGCGCCAGCAGCCACGTAGTGGACACCGGGGAGCTGTTTTTT. It translates to CASSHVVDTGELFF.